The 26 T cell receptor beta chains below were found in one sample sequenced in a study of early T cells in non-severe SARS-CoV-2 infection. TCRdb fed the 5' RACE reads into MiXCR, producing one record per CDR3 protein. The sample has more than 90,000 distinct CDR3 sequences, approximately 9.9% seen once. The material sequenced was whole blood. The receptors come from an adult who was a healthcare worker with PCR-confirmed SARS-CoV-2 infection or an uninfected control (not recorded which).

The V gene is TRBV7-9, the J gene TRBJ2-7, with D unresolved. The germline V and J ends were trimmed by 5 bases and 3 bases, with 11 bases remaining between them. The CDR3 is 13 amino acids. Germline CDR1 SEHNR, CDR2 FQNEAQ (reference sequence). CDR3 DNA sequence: TGTGCCAGCAGCCAAGGGTTACTCTACGAGCAGTACTTC. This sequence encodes CASSQGLLYEQYF. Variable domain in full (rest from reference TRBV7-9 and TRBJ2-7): DTGVSQNPRHKITKRGQNVTFRCDPISEHNRLYWYRQTLGQGPEFLTYFQNEAQLEKSRLLSDRFSAERPKGSFSTLEIQRTEQGDSAMYLCASSQGLLYEQYFGPGTRLTVT.

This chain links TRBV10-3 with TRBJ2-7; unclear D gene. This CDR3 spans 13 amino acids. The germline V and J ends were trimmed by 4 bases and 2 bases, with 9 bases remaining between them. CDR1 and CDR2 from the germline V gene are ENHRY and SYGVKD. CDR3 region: CAISVPGAYEQYF. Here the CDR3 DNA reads TGTGCCATCAGTGTTCCCGGAGCCTACGAGCAGTACTTC.

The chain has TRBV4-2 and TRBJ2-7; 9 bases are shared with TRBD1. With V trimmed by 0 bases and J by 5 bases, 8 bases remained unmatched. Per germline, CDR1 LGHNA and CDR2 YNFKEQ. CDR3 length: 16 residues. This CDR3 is CASSQDPGTGTHEQYF. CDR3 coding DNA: TGTGCCAGCAGCCAAGATCCCGGGACAGGGACCCACGAGCAGTACTTC.

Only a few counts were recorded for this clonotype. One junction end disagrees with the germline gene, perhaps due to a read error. The CDR3 region is CASIEYQTGGNSPLHF. The CDR3 region has the DNA TGTGCCAGCATTGAATACCAGACAGGGGGGAATTCACCCCTCCACTTT. This sequence joins TRBV2 and TRBJ1-6, with 9 nucleotides matching TRBD1. The CDR3 totals 16 residues. Germline V gene sequence: CDR1 SNHLY, CDR2 FYNNEI.

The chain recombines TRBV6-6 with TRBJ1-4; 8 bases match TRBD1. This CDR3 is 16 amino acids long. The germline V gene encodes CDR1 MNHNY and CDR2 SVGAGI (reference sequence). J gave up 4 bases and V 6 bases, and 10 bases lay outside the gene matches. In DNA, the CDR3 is TGTGCCAGCAGCCAGTCCAGGGGGCTCGGTAATGAAAAACTGTTTTTT. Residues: CASSQSRGLGNEKLFF.

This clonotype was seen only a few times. The chain's CDR3 is CASSHGGTEAFF. The CDR3 DNA reads TGTGCCAGCAGCCACGGAGGGACTGAAGCTTTCTTT. The rearrangement uses TRBV3-1 and TRBJ1-1, with D uncertain. V was shortened by 3 bases and J by 5 bases, with 7 bases between the two germline ends. This CDR3 comprises 12 residues. Germline V lookup: CDR1 LGHDT, CDR2 YNNKEL (reference sequence).

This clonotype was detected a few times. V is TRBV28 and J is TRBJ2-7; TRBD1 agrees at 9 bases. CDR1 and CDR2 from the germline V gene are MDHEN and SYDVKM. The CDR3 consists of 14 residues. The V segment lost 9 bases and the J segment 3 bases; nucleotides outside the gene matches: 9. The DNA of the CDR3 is TGTGCCAGTCAACAGGGACAGGGTCGCTACGAGCAGTACTTC. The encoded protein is CASQQGQGRYEQYF.

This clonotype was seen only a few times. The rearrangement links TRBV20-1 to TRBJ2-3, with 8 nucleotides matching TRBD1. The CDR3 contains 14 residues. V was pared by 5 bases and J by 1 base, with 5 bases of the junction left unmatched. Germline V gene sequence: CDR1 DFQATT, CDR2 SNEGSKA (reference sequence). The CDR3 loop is CSAPGQEGTDTQYF. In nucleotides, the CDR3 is TGCAGTGCTCCGGGACAGGAAGGCACAGATACGCAGTATTTT.

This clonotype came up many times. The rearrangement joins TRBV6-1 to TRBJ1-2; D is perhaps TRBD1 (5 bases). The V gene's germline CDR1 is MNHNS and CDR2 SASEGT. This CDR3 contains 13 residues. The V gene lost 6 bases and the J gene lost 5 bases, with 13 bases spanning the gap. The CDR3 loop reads CASRAGTEYGYTF. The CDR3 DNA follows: TGTGCCAGCAGGGCCGGGACGGAATATGGCTACACCTTC.

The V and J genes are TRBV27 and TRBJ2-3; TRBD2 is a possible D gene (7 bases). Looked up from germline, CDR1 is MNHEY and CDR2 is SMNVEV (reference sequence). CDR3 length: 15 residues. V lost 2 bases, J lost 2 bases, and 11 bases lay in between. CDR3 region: CASSLRGAVTDTQYF. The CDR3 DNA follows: TGTGCCAGCAGTTTACGGGGGGCAGTCACAGATACGCAGTATTTT.

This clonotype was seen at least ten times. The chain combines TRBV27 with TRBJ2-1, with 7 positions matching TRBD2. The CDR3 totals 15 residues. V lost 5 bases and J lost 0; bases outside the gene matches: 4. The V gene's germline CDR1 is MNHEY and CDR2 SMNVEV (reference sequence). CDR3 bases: TGTGCCAGCAGTCCTAGCGGAAGCTCCTACAATGAGCAGTTCTTC. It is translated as CASSPSGSSYNEQFF.

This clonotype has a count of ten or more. The CDR3 loop reads CSALFDRIGPQHF. CDR3 coding DNA: TGCAGTGCGCTTTTCGACAGGATCGGACCCCAGCATTTT. The V gene is TRBV20-1, the J gene TRBJ1-5, with D possibly TRBD1 on 6 matching bases. The CDR3 length is 13 residues. Germline V gene lookup returns CDR1 DFQATT and CDR2 SNEGSKA (reference sequence). Trimming cost V 6 bases and J 10 bases, with 19 bases left between them.

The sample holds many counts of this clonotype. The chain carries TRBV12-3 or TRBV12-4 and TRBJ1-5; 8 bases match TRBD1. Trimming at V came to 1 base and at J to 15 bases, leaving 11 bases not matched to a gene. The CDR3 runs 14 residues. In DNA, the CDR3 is TGTGCCAGCAGTTTAGTGGGACAGGAGATCGGCCGGCATTTT. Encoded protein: CASSLVGQEIGRHF.

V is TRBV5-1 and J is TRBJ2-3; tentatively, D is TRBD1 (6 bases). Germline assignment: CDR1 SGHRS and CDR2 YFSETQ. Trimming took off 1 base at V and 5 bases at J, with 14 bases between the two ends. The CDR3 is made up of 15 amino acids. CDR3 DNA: TGCGCCAGCAGCTTGTTTCTGGGGGCTGGAGATACGCAGTATTTT. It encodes CASSLFLGAGDTQYF.

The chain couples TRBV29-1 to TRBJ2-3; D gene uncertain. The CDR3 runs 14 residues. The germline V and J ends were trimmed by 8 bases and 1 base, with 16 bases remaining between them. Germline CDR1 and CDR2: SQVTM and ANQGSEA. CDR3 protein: CSFRLRLGTDTQYF. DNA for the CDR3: TGCAGCTTTCGACTCCGCCTCGGCACAGATACGCAGTATTTT.

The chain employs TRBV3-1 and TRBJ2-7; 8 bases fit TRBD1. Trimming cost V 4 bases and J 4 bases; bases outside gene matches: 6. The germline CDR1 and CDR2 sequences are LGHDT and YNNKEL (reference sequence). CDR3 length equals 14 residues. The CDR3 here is CASSRDRLGYEQYF. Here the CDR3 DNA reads TGTGCCAGCAGCCGGGACAGGCTGGGATACGAGCAGTACTTC.

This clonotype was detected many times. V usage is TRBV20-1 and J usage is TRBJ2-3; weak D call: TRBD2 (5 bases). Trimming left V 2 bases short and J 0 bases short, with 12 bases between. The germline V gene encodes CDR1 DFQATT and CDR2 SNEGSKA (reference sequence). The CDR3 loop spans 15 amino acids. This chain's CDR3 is CSARPTAASTDTQYF. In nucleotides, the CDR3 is TGCAGTGCTAGACCCACAGCGGCTAGCACAGATACGCAGTATTTT.

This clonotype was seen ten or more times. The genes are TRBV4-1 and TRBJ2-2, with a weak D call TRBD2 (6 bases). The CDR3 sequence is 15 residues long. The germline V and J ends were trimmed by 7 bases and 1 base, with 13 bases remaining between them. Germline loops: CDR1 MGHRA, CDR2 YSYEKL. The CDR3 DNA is TGCGCCAGCACCGGGCGGGGATTGAACACCGGGGAGCTGTTTTTT. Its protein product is CASTGRGLNTGELFF.

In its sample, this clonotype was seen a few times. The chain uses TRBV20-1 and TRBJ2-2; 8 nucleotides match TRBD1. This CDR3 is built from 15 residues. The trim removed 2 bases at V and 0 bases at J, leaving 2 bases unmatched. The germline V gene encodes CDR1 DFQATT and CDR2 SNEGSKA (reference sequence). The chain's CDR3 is CSARTGGANTGELFF. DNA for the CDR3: TGCAGTGCTAGAACAGGGGGTGCGAACACCGGGGAGCTGTTTTTT.

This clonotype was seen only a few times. CDR3 in DNA: TGCAGTGCCGACTACGAGCAGTACTTC. As protein: CSADYEQYF. The chain is built from TRBV29-1 and TRBJ2-7; no clear D. The CDR3 has 9 amino acids. Germline assignment: CDR1 SQVTM and CDR2 ANQGSEA.

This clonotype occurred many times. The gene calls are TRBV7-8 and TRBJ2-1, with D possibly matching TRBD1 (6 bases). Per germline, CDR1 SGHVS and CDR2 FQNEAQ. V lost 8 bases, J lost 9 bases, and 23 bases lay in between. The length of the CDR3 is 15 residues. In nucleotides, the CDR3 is TGTGCCAGCTCTGTTTTCCGCACAGGGCACAGTGAGCAGTTCTTC. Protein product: CASSVFRTGHSEQFF.

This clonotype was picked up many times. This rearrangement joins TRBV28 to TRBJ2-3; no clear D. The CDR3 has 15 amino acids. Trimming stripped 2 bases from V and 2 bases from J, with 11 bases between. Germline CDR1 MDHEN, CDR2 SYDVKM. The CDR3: CASSLGLRYTDTQYF. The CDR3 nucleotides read TGTGCCAGCAGTTTAGGGCTAAGGTACACAGATACGCAGTATTTT.

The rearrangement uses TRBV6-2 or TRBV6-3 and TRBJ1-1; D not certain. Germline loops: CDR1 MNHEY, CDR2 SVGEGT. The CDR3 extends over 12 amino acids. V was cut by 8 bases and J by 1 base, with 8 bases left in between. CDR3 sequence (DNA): TGTGCCAGCCGCTTGTCGAACACTGAAGCTTTCTTT. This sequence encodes CASRLSNTEAFF.

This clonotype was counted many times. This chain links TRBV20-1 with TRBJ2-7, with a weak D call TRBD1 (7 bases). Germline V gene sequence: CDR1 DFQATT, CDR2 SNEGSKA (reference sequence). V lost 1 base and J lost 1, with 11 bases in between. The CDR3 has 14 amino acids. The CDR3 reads CSARVQGRSYEQYF. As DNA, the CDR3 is TGCAGTGCTAGAGTACAGGGGAGGTCCTACGAGCAGTACTTC.

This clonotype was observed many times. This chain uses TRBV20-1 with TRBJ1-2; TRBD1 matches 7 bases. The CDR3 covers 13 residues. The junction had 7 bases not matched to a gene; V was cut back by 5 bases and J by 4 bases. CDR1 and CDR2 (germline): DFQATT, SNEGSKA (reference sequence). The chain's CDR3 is CSAALGGLYGYTF. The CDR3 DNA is TGCAGTGCTGCCCTAGGGGGCCTCTATGGCTACACCTTC.

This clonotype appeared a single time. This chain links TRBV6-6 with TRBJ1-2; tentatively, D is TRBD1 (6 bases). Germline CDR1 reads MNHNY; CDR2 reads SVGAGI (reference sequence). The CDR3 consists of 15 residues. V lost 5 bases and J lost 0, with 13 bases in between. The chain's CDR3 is CASSTDRTSNYGYTF. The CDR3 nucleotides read TGTGCCAGCAGTACCGACAGGACCTCTAACTATGGCTACACCTTC.